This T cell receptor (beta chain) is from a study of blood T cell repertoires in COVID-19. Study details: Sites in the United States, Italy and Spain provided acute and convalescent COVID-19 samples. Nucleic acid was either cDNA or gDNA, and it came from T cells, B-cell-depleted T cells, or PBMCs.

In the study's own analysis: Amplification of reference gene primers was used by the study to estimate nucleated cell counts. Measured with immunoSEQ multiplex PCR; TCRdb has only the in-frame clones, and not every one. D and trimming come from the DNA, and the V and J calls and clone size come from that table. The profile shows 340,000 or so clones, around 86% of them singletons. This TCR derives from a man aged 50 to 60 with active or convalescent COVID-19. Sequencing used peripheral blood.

CDR3 protein: CASSFYSGNTIYF. In DNA, the CDR3 is TGCGCCAGCAGCTTCTACAGTGGAAACACCATATATTTT. V usage is TRBV5-1 and J usage is TRBJ1-3; the D is unclear. Germline CDR1 reads SGHRS; CDR2 reads YFSETQ. Trimming removed 2 bases from V and 3 bases from J, with 6 bases in between. The CDR3 sequence is 13 residues long.